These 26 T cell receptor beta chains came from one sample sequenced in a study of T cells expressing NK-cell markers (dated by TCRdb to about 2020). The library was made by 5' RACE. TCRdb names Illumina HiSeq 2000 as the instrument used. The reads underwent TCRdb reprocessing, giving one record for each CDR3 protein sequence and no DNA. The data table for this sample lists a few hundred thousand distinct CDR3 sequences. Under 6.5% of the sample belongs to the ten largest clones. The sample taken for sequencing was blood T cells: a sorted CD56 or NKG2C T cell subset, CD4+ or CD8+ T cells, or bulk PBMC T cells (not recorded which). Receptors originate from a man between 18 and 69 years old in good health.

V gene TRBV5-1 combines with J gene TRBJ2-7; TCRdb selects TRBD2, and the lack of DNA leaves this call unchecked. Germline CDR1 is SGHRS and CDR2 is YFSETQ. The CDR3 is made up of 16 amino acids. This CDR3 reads CASSLNRLAGGYEQYF.

The CDR3 is CASSYSSGTSWAKNIQYF. This chain joins TRBV6-2 or TRBV6-3 and TRBJ2-4; TCRdb reports TRBD2, a call that lacks DNA to check it against. Germline V gives CDR1 MNHEY, CDR2 SVGEGT. This CDR3 comprises 18 residues.

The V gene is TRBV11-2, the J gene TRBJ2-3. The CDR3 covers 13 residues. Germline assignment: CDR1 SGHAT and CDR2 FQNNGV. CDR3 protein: CASRHPSTDTQYF. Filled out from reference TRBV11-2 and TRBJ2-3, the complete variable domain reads EAGVAQSPRYKIIEKRQSVAFWCNPISGHATLYWYQQILGQGPKLLIQFQNNGVVDDSQLPKDRFSAERLKGVDSTLKIQPAKLEDSAVYLCASRHPSTDTQYFGPGTRLTVL.

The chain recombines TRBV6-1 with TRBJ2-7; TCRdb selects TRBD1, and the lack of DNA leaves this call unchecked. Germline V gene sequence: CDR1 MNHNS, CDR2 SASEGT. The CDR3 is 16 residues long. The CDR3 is CASSEVGYREAEEQYF.

CDR3 loop: CASSPAGTASNYGYTF. This sequence joins TRBV7-9 and TRBJ1-2; without DNA, the TCRdb call of TRBD1 cannot be checked. The CDR3 runs 16 residues. Germline V lookup: CDR1 SEHNR, CDR2 FQNEAQ (reference sequence).

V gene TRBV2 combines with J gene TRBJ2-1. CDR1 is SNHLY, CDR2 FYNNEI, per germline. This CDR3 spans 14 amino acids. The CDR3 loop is CASSYLDLNNEQFF.

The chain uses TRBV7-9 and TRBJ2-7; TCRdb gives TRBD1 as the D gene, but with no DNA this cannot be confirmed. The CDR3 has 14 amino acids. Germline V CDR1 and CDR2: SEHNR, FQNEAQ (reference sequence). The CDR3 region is CANTVGDGSYEQYF.

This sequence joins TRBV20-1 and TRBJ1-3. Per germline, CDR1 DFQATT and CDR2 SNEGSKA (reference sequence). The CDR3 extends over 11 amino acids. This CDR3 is CSASAGNTIYF.

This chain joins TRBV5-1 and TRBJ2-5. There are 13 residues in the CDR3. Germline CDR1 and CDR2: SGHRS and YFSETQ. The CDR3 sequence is CASSLENWETQYF.

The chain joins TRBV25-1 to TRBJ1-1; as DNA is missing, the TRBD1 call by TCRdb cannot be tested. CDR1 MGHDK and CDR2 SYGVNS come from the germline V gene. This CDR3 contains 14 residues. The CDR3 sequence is CASSQGAMNTEAFF.

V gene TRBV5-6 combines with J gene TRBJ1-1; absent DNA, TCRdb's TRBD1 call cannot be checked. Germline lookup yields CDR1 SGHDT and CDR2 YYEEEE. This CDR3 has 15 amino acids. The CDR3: CASSNLDRVDTEAFF.

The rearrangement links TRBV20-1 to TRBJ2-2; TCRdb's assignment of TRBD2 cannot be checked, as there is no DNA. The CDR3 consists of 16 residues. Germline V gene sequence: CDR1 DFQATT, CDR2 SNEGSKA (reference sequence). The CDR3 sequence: CSARRRGHSNTGELFF.

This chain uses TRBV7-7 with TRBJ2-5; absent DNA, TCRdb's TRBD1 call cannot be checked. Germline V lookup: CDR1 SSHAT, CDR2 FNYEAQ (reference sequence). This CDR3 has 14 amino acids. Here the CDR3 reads CASSSTGIQETQYF.

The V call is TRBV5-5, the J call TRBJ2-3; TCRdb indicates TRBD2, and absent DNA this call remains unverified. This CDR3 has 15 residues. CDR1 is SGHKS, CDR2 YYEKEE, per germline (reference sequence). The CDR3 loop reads CASSRGEGVTDTQYF.

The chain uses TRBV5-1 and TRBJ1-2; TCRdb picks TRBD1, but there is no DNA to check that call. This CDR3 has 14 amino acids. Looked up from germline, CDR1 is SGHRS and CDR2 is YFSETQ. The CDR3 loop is CASSPGREDWGYTF.

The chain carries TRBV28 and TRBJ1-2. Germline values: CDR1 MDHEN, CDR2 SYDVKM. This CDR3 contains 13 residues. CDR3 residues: CASSTDWNYGYTF.

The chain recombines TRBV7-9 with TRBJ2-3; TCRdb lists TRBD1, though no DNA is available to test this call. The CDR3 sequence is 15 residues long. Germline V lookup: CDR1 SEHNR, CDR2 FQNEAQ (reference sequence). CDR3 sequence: CASSFTGQGTDTQYF.

This CDR3 is CASSPGTGALHF. The chain joins TRBV12-3 or TRBV12-4 to TRBJ1-6; without DNA, the TCRdb call of TRBD1 cannot be checked. This CDR3 has 12 residues.

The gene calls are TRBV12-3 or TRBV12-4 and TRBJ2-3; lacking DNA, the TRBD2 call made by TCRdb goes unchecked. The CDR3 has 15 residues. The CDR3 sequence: CASSSGEGWTDTQYF.

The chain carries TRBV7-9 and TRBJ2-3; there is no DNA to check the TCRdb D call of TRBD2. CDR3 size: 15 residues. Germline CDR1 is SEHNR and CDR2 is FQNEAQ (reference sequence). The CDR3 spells CASSRRERSTDTQYF. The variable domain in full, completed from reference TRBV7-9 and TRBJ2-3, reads DTGVSQNPRHKITKRGQNVTFRCDPISEHNRLYWYRQTLGQGPEFLTYFQNEAQLEKSRLLSDRFSAERPKGSFSTLEIQRTEQGDSAMYLCASSRRERSTDTQYFGPGTRLTVL.

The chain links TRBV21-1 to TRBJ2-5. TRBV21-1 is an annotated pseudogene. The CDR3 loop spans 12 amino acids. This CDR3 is CAPNYRQETQYF.

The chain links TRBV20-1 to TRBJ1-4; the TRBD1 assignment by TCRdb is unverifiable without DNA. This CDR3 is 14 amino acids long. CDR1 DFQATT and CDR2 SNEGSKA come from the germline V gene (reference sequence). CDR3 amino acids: CSAILRDRDEKLFF.

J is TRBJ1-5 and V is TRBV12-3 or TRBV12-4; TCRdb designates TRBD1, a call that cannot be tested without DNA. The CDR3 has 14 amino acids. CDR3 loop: CASRTHRVDQPQHF.

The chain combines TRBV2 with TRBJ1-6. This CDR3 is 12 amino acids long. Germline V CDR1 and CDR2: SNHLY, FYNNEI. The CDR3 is CASTSQNSPLHF.

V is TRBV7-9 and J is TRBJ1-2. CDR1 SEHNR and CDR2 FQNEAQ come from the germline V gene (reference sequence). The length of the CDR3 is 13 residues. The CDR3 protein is CATSPLGVSGYTF.

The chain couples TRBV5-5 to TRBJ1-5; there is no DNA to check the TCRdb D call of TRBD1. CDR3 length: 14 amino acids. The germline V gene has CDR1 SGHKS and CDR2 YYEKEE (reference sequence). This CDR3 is CASSLQGAAQPQHF.